This TCR beta chain originates from a study of T cells in Graves' hyperthyroidism and ophthalmopathy. About the study: Peripheral blood was obtained at initial diagnosis, preceding any treatment.

Amplified TCR beta CDR3 regions came from RNA transcripts. The primer set for the first-round RT-PCR of the TCR CDR3 was HTBI. TCRdb independently ran MiXCR on the multiplex PCR reads; one entry per CDR3 protein. Of about 840,000 distinct CDR3 sequences listed, around 39% are singletons. Germline V gene data show CDR1 as DFQATT and CDR2 as SNEGSKA (reference sequence). Trimming cost V 7 bases and J 0 bases, with 8 bases left between them. This CDR3 has 12 amino acids. Patients aged 18 to 65 with hyperthyroidism were newly diagnosed, with duration under 2 months. This chain joins TRBV20-1 and TRBJ2-3; no definite D call. What was sequenced was blood. This receptor was identified in a man between 18 and 35 years old with Graves' hyperthyroidism. The CDR3 region has the DNA TGCAGTGGCCAGCGAAGCACAGATACGCAGTATTTT. Its translation: CSGQRSTDTQYF.